Reported below is one T cell receptor (beta chain). As yet, its antigen is unknown. The data derive from a study of T-cell memory formation after mild COVID-19. With constant-segment primers, 5'RACE yielded cDNA libraries of TCR alpha and TCR beta that carried sample barcodes and UMIs. TCRdb fed the 5' RACE reads into MiXCR, producing one record per CDR3 protein. This repertoire shows some 150,000 distinct CDR3 sequences, about 25% found once; its top ten account for less than 25%. Study-level points and caveats: Contracting CD4+ clones were located mainly in CM and EM, and CD8+ clones in EMRA.

This CDR3 has 14 residues. The germline CDR1 and CDR2 sequences are DFQATT and SNEGSKA (reference sequence). With 0 bases clipped from V and 3 bases from J, the junction kept 2 bases outside the gene matches. The sequence derives from an adult woman who had mild COVID-19 (a few samples of this study predate the infection). Cell type and time point are not known. J is TRBJ2-7 and V is TRBV20-1; TRBD2 matches 10 bases. The material sequenced was PBMCs or a T cell subset sorted from them (not recorded which). The CDR3 protein is CSARELAGYYEQYF. As DNA, the CDR3 is TGCAGTGCTAGAGAACTAGCGGGGTACTACGAGCAGTACTTC.